These 8 T cell receptor beta chains came from one sample sequenced in a study of shared clonotypes between healthy human individuals. The method was immunoSEQ multiplex PCR; TCRdb's version includes in-frame clones alone and lacks a portion of them. Of over 95,000 clones detected, around 65% appear once; the ten largest clones hold 24%. Sequencing input: memory CD8+ T cells sorted from blood. Subset noted: CD45RO+ cells pooled with CCR7-negative TemRA cells. The source is a woman aged 25 to 45 in good health.

This chain joins TRBV5-6 and TRBJ2-7; unclear D gene. The V and J ends lost 4 bases and 1 base respectively, with 24 bases between them. Germline V CDR1 and CDR2: SGHDT, YYEEEE. The CDR3 runs to 18 residues. The CDR3 loop is CASSRIAPLRGRSYEQYF. In DNA, the CDR3 is TGTGCCAGCAGCCGCATAGCCCCGCTCCGCGGTCGGTCCTACGAGCAGTACTTC.

This clone is a singleton in its sample. CDR3: CASSSLLAGAYEQYF. The CDR3 coding sequence is TGCGCCAGCAGCTCCTTACTAGCGGGAGCCTACGAGCAGTACTTC. The V and J genes are TRBV5-1 and TRBJ2-7; 11 bases match TRBD2. The germline V gene has CDR1 SGHRS and CDR2 YFSETQ. The CDR3 runs to 15 residues. V lost 3 bases, J lost 2 bases, and 4 bases stayed unmatched.

The J gene is TRBJ2-7, the V gene TRBV11-2; D possibly corresponds to TRBD1 (5 bases). This CDR3 is 15 amino acids long. The V end was cut by 2 bases, the J end by 2 bases, with 13 bases between. The germline gives CDR1 SGHAT, CDR2 FQNNGV. This chain's CDR3 is CASSLFFGHAYEQYF. The CDR3 nucleotides are TGTGCCAGCAGCTTATTTTTCGGACATGCCTACGAGCAGTACTTC.

This clone was seen only a few times. V and J are TRBV28 and TRBJ1-1, with TRBD1 identical over 7 bases. CDR3 length: 14 amino acids. Germline assignment: CDR1 MDHEN and CDR2 SYDVKM. With V trimmed by 7 bases and J by 5 bases, 10 bases remained unmatched. In nucleotides, the CDR3 is TGTGCCAGCAACGACAGGGTATTCGGGACTGAAGCTTTCTTT. It codes for CASNDRVFGTEAFF.

The rearrangement joins TRBV5-6 to TRBJ2-1; the D is unclear. V lost 0 bases to trimming and J lost 3 bases, with 7 bases between them. The germline CDR1 and CDR2 sequences are SGHDT and YYEEEE. The CDR3 covers 14 residues. The CDR3: CASSLVAGYNEQFF. In DNA, the CDR3 is TGTGCCAGCAGCTTGGTAGCCGGCTACAATGAGCAGTTCTTC.

This clone has just a few counts. The chain has TRBV7-9 and TRBJ1-1, with D unresolved. The CDR3 has 13 residues. The germline V and J ends were trimmed by 4 bases and 1 base, with 7 bases remaining between them. In germline, CDR1 is SEHNR, CDR2 FQNEAQ (reference sequence). CDR3 protein: CASSYTPNTEAFF. The CDR3 nucleotides are TGTGCCAGCAGCTATACACCGAACACTGAAGCTTTCTTT.

A few counts support this clone. This sequence joins TRBV29-1 and TRBJ2-7; 10 nucleotides match TRBD1. V trimming: 1 base; J trimming: 1 base; junction bases outside the gene matches: 7. There are 16 residues in the CDR3. Germline CDR1 and CDR2: SQVTM and ANQGSEA. The CDR3 reads CSVEGTGTGASYEQYF. The CDR3 DNA reads TGCAGCGTTGAAGGTACCGGGACAGGGGCGTCCTACGAGCAGTACTTC.

The chain carries TRBV6-1 and TRBJ2-5; no clear D gene. The CDR3 runs to 16 residues. Trimming took 3 bases from V and 3 from J, leaving 17 bases between them. CDR1 is MNHNS, CDR2 SASEGT, per germline. The CDR3: CASSEFIGTAKETQYF. CDR3 DNA: TGTGCCAGCAGTGAGTTTATAGGAACCGCTAAAGAGACCCAGTACTTC.